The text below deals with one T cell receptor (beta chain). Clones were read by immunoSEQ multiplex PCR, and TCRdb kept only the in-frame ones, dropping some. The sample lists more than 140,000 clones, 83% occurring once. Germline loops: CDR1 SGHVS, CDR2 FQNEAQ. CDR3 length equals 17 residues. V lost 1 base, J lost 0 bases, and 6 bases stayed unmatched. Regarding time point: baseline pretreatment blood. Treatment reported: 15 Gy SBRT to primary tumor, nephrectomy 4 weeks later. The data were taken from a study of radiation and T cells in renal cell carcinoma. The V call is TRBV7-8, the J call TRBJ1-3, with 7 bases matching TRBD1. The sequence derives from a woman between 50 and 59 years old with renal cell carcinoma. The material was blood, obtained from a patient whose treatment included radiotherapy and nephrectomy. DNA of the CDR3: TGTGCCAGCAGCTTAGGGACAGGCGGAAGCTCTGGAAACACCATATATTTT. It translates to CASSLGTGGSSGNTIYF.